What follows are 29 T cell receptor beta chains derived from one specimen sequenced in a study of shared clonotypes between healthy human individuals. Only in-frame clones appear in the TCRdb table, and some are missing; sequencing was by immunoSEQ multiplex PCR. This sample has about 1.5 million clones, with nearly 99% found just once. The sequencing sample was made of naive CD4+ T cells sorted from blood. Described subset: CD45RA+ positively selected. The receptors originated from a man under 40 in good health.

J is TRBJ2-2 and V is TRBV28; TRBD1 agrees at 10 bases. With 5 bases clipped from V and 4 bases from J, the junction kept 4 bases outside the gene matches. Germline V gives CDR1 MDHEN, CDR2 SYDVKM. The CDR3 has 15 residues. The CDR3 spells CASSLRQGATGELFF. CDR3 nucleotide sequence: TGTGCCAGCAGTCTCCGACAGGGGGCCACCGGGGAGCTGTTTTTT.

The CDR3 sequence is CASSGGREAFF. The CDR3 DNA reads TGTGCCAGCAGTGGAGGCAGGGAAGCTTTCTTT. The genes are TRBV2 and TRBJ1-1; D call uncertain. CDR3 size: 11 residues. The germline V gene encodes CDR1 SNHLY and CDR2 FYNNEI. V lost 4 bases, J lost 8 bases, and 8 bases lay in between.

This clone was counted once. The V and J genes are TRBV5-1 and TRBJ2-3, with 8 bases identical to TRBD1. This CDR3 has 15 amino acids. V lost 4 bases, J lost 3 bases, and 7 bases stayed unmatched. Germline assignment: CDR1 SGHRS and CDR2 YFSETQ. CDR3 residues: CASSPTGDGTDTQYF. The CDR3 DNA is TGCGCCAGCAGCCCGACAGGGGATGGTACAGATACGCAGTATTTT.

As regards this clone: The sample carries other DNA sequences with the same CDR3. V usage is TRBV30 and J usage is TRBJ2-5; 7 nucleotides match TRBD1. The germline V gene has CDR1 GTSNPN and CDR2 SVGIG (reference sequence). This CDR3 has 13 residues. The J segment lost 4 bases and the V segment lost 5 bases, leaving 7 bases of the junction unmatched. CDR3: CAWGRQGPETQYF. The DNA for the CDR3 is TGTGCCTGGGGCAGACAGGGTCCAGAGACCCAGTACTTC.

This chain connects TRBV11-2 to TRBJ2-7; 7 bases map to TRBD1. J was trimmed by 3 bases and V by 2 bases; bases with no gene match: 10. The CDR3 loop spans 16 amino acids. The germline CDR1 and CDR2 sequences are SGHAT and FQNNGV. CDR3 in amino acids: CASSLTDRPAYYEQYF. CDR3 DNA sequence: TGTGCCAGCAGCTTAACGGACAGGCCGGCTTACTACGAGCAGTACTTC.

The V and J genes are TRBV18 and TRBJ2-1; D gene uncertain. CDR1 is KGHSH and CDR2 is LQKENI in the germline V gene. Trimming removed 5 bases from V and 0 bases from J, with 11 bases in between. This CDR3 contains 15 residues. The CDR3 sequence is CASSMGQISYNEQFF. CDR3 DNA: TGTGCCAGCTCAATGGGTCAGATCTCCTACAATGAGCAGTTCTTC.

V usage is TRBV6-1 and J usage is TRBJ1-5, with D perhaps TRBD1 (5 bases). The germline CDR1 and CDR2 sequences are MNHNS and SASEGT. Trimming removed 7 bases at V and 7 bases at J, with 17 bases between. The CDR3 is 14 amino acids. CDR3 amino acids: CASTEAGERQPQHF. CDR3 coding DNA: TGTGCCAGCACGGAGGCGGGGGAACGGCAGCCCCAGCATTTT.

The chain couples TRBV28 to TRBJ2-1; D may correspond to TRBD1 or TRBD2 (5 bases each). Germline V lookup: CDR1 MDHEN, CDR2 SYDVKM. The CDR3 has 13 residues. Deletions cut 10 bases from V and 2 bases from J, with 12 bases between. DNA for the CDR3: TGTGCCACCGGGACCGAAACCTACAATGAGCAGTTCTTC. Amino acid sequence: CATGTETYNEQFF.

This clone was picked up one time. This chain links TRBV19 with TRBJ1-2; no clear D. Germline CDR1 LNHDA, CDR2 SQIVND (reference sequence). The CDR3 is 13 residues long. Trimming cost V 7 bases and J 4 bases, with 13 bases left between them. As DNA, the CDR3 is TGTGCCAGTACAGGAATAGGAATCTATGGCTACACCTTC. This sequence encodes CASTGIGIYGYTF.

The chain has TRBV7-2 and TRBJ2-7; the match to TRBD2 covers 11 bases. J was trimmed by 1 base and V by 4 bases; bases with no gene match: 6. Germline values: CDR1 SGHTA, CDR2 FQGNSA. The CDR3 extends over 16 amino acids. The CDR3 protein is CASSYRGTSGSYEQYF. CDR3 sequence (DNA): TGTGCCAGCAGCTACAGAGGGACTAGCGGTTCCTACGAGCAGTACTTC.

This sequence joins TRBV18 and TRBJ1-1, with D possibly TRBD1 on 5 matching bases. Trimming removed 5 bases from V and 4 bases from J, with 20 bases in between. Germline CDR1 KGHSH, CDR2 LQKENI. The CDR3 totals 16 residues. For the CDR3, the DNA is TGTGCCAGCTCATCGGGGGACGGCCCCTTGGGCACTGAAGCTTTCTTT. It codes for CASSSGDGPLGTEAFF. Supplemented by reference TRBV18 and TRBJ1-1, the full variable domain reads NAGVMQNPRHLVRRRGQEARLRCSPMKGHSHVYWYRQLPEEGLKFMVYLQKENIIDESGMPKERFSAEFPKEGPSILRIQQVVRGDSAAYFCASSSGDGPLGTEAFFGQGTRLTVV.

The chain has TRBV5-8 and TRBJ1-5; the D gene is possibly TRBD1 (5 bases). The CDR3 spans 15 residues. Between the trimmed V and J ends, which lost 4 bases and 5 bases, there was a span of 16 bases. Germline CDR1 is SGHTS and CDR2 is YDEGEE. CDR3 in DNA: TGTGCCAGCAGCCCCGGGAGGGGAGGACATCAGCCCCAGCATTTT. Translated: CASSPGRGGHQPQHF.

Only one count was recorded for this clone. V gene TRBV4-3 combines with J gene TRBJ1-1, with D possibly TRBD1 on 5 matching bases. Germline loops: CDR1 LGHNA, CDR2 YSLEER. V gave up 3 bases and J gave up 1 base, with 12 bases separating them. This CDR3 comprises 15 residues. The CDR3 loop reads CASSHSTGTNTEAFF. The CDR3 DNA reads TGCGCCAGCAGCCATTCAACGGGGACGAACACTGAAGCTTTCTTT.

The chain is built from TRBV28 and TRBJ1-4; D remains ambiguous. The CDR3 consists of 12 residues. Germline V gene sequence: CDR1 MDHEN, CDR2 SYDVKM. Trimming removed 8 bases at V and 8 bases at J, with 12 bases between. CDR3 coding DNA: TGTGCCAGCTGTAACGTAGGGGAAAAACTGTTTTTT. Protein: CASCNVGEKLFF.

Of note for this clone: Within the sample, other DNA sequences also encode this same CDR3. The V and J genes are TRBV5-1 and TRBJ2-5; 9 bases map to TRBD1. CDR1 is SGHRS and CDR2 is YFSETQ in the germline V gene. Trimming removed 4 bases from V and 1 base from J; junction bases left unmatched: 5. The CDR3 extends over 15 amino acids. The CDR3 DNA reads TGCGCCAGCAGCCTGGACAGGGGAGGCCAAGAGACCCAGTACTTC. Its translation: CASSLDRGGQETQYF.

The gene calls are TRBV6-5 and TRBJ2-3; D might be TRBD2 (6 bases). V was trimmed by 2 bases and J by 9 bases, leaving 21 bases between them. Germline-derived CDR1 and CDR2 are MNHEY and SVGAGI. The CDR3 runs to 16 residues. CDR3: CASSYLSGSPRGTQYF. The DNA of the CDR3 is TGTGCCAGCAGTTACCTCTCCGGGAGCCCCCGCGGCACGCAGTATTTT.

Worth noting for this clone: The sample has other DNA sequences that encode this CDR3 too. The chain recombines TRBV29-1 with TRBJ1-1, with no clear D. Between the trimmed V and J ends, which lost 4 bases and 5 bases, there was a span of 5 bases. The germline gives CDR1 SQVTM, CDR2 ANQGSEA. This CDR3 comprises 10 residues. CDR3 protein: CSVGRTEAFF. In nucleotides, the CDR3 is TGCAGCGTTGGTCGGACTGAAGCTTTCTTT.

This chain's CDR3 is CASSPNRGGGGQTEAFF. The CDR3 bases are TGTGCCAGCAGCCCTAATCGTGGAGGGGGTGGTCAAACTGAAGCTTTCTTT. J is TRBJ1-1 and V is TRBV7-9; D is possibly TRBD1 (6 bases). This CDR3 spans 17 amino acids. Germline CDR1 reads SEHNR; CDR2 reads FQNEAQ (reference sequence). With 5 bases removed from V and 5 bases from J, the gap between germline ends came to 24 bases.

Here the CDR3 DNA reads TGTGCCAGCAGCTCAACAGGGGGCGACTATGGCTACACCTTC. Translated, it gives CASSSTGGDYGYTF. This chain uses TRBV5-6 with TRBJ1-2; 9 bases are shared with TRBD1. Germline CDR1 reads SGHDT; CDR2 reads YYEEEE. This CDR3 is built from 14 residues. V trimming: 3 bases; J trimming: 3 bases; junction bases outside the gene matches: 3.

This sequence joins TRBV19 and TRBJ1-2; the match to TRBD1 covers 10 bases. With 5 bases clipped from V and 0 bases from J, the junction kept 3 bases outside the gene matches. The CDR3 covers 15 residues. Germline values: CDR1 LNHDA, CDR2 SQIVND (reference sequence). The CDR3 is CASSAGQGANYGYTF. CDR3 in DNA: TGTGCCAGTAGTGCTGGACAGGGGGCTAACTATGGCTACACCTTC.

V and J are TRBV28 and TRBJ1-1, with D possibly being TRBD1 (5 bases). Germline V gene data show CDR1 as MDHEN and CDR2 as SYDVKM. CDR3 length: 14 residues. Trimming stripped 7 bases from V and 4 bases from J, with 16 bases between. CDR3 coding DNA: TGTGCCAGCAACACCTGGGGGGAGTCCACTGAAGCTTTCTTT. Translation gives CASNTWGESTEAFF.

The genes are TRBV19 and TRBJ2-5; D is unresolved. Germline values: CDR1 LNHDA, CDR2 SQIVND (reference sequence). Trimming removed 1 base at V and 4 bases at J, with 13 bases between. The length of the CDR3 is 15 residues. CDR3 amino acids: CASSIVVRSPETQYF. Here the CDR3 DNA reads TGTGCCAGTAGTATAGTGGTGCGGTCCCCAGAGACCCAGTACTTC.

This chain connects TRBV11-3 to TRBJ2-1; D uncertain. CDR1 SGHNT and CDR2 YENEEA come from the germline V gene. Trimming removed 5 bases from V and 6 bases from J, with 17 bases in between. The CDR3 runs to 15 residues. The CDR3 spells CASSPSTLSGNEQFF. CDR3 DNA sequence: TGTGCCAGCAGCCCCTCAACCCTCAGTGGCAATGAGCAGTTCTTC.

The chain couples TRBV5-1 to TRBJ2-5; D tentatively reads TRBD1 or TRBD2 (6 bases each). Trimming left V 3 bases short and J 5 bases short, with 11 bases between. The CDR3 extends over 13 amino acids. Germline V CDR1 and CDR2: SGHRS, YFSETQ. The CDR3 region has the DNA TGCGCCAGCAGCTGGGGGGCTCGGGAGACCCAGTACTTC. This encodes CASSWGARETQYF.

V is TRBV5-1 and J is TRBJ2-1; D is possibly TRBD2 (6 bases). V was pared by 0 bases and J by 9 bases, with 19 bases between. The V gene's germline CDR1 is SGHRS and CDR2 YFSETQ. This CDR3 contains 16 residues. The DNA of the CDR3 is TGCGCCAGCAGCTTGGTTAAAACGGGAGAAGTTGGTGAGCAGTTCTTC. Protein: CASSLVKTGEVGEQFF.

The V and J genes are TRBV6-1 and TRBJ2-3; perhaps TRBD1 as D (6 bases). The CDR3 is 14 residues long. Germline lookup yields CDR1 MNHNS and CDR2 SASEGT. Deletions cut 1 base from V and 5 bases from J, with 10 bases between. CDR3 coding DNA: TGTGCCAGCAGTGAAGGGGGGCAGAGAGATACGCAGTATTTT. It yields the protein CASSEGGQRDTQYF.

This rearrangement joins TRBV2 to TRBJ1-4; a possible D gene is TRBD1 (6 bases). Per the germline V gene, CDR1 is SNHLY and CDR2 is FYNNEI. This CDR3 region has 15 residues. The V end was cut by 6 bases, the J end by 7 bases, with 18 bases between. CDR3 loop: CASSGAGGRVEKLFF. CDR3 DNA: TGTGCCAGCAGCGGGGCCGGGGGGCGAGTTGAAAAACTGTTTTTT.

The chain combines TRBV28 with TRBJ2-3, with a tentative D call TRBD2 (6 bases). There are 15 residues in the CDR3. V lost 1 base, J lost 8 bases, and 16 bases lay in between. Germline CDR1 is MDHEN and CDR2 is SYDVKM. CDR3 protein: CASSLSGGVAGTQYF. The DNA for the CDR3 is TGTGCCAGCAGTTTATCTGGCGGGGTCGCGGGTACGCAGTATTTT. The whole variable domain, remainder taken from reference TRBV28 and TRBJ2-3, is DVKVTQSSRYLVKRTGEKVFLECVQDMDHENMFWYRQDPGLGLRLIYFSYDVKMKEKGDIPEGYSVSREKKERFSLILESASTNQTSMYLCASSLSGGVAGTQYFGPGTRLTVL.

The chain couples TRBV5-1 to TRBJ2-2; possibly TRBD2 for D (6 bases). Germline lookup yields CDR1 SGHRS and CDR2 YFSETQ. Deletions cut 1 base from V and 0 bases from J, with 10 bases between. This CDR3 has 16 residues. CDR3: CASSLYGSANTGELFF. In DNA, the CDR3 is TGCGCCAGCAGCTTGTACGGGAGCGCGAACACCGGGGAGCTGTTTTTT.